What follows are 5 T cell receptor beta chains derived from one specimen sequenced in a study of CD8 T cells in ankylosing spondylitis. TCRdb called the 5' RACE reads again in MiXCR, with one record for every CDR3 protein. The sample lists 200,000 to 300,000 distinct CDR3 sequences; about 11% were seen once. The sequencing sample was made of blood, either unsorted or a sorted T cell fraction (not recorded which). Receptors were obtained from a male donor with ankylosing spondylitis or in good health (not recorded which).

This clonotype has more than one count but fewer than ten. J is TRBJ2-6 and V is TRBV5-1, with 9 bases aligning to TRBD1. CDR3 length: 18 residues. J was trimmed by 0 bases and V by 4 bases; bases with no gene match: 8. CDR1 and CDR2 from the germline V gene are SGHRS and YFSETQ. CDR3 coding DNA: TGCGCCAGCAGCCCATCGACAGGGGGTGTCTCTGGGGCCAACGTCCTGACTTTC. Its translation: CASSPSTGGVSGANVLTF.

This clonotype was counted only a few times. The chain couples TRBV7-2 to TRBJ2-2; D possibly corresponds to TRBD1 (5 bases). The V gene lost 2 bases and the J gene lost 2 bases, with 12 bases spanning the gap. This CDR3 is 16 amino acids long. Looked up from germline, CDR1 is SGHTA and CDR2 is FQGNSA. The CDR3 nucleotides are TGTGCCAGCAGCTTAATGACAGTCTACAACACCGGGGAGCTGTTTTTT. Protein: CASSLMTVYNTGELFF.

This clonotype was found many times. The J gene is TRBJ2-1, the V gene TRBV29-1; 14 positions agree with TRBD2. This CDR3 comprises 15 residues. V was clipped by 6 bases and J by 9 bases; unmatched bases: 10. Germline loops: CDR1 SQVTM, CDR2 ANQGSEA. Here the CDR3 DNA reads TGCAGCGTCGACGGACTAGCGGGGGGTGAGGGTGAGCAGTTCTTC. It codes for CSVDGLAGGEGEQFF.

This chain links TRBV30 with TRBJ2-2; TRBD2 might be the D (5 bases). This CDR3 has 12 residues. The V gene's germline CDR1 is GTSNPN and CDR2 SVGIG (reference sequence). The ends were cut back, 0 bases at V and 6 bases at J, with 5 bases in the middle. This CDR3 reads CAWSVLAGELFF. The CDR3 DNA reads as TGTGCCTGGAGTGTACTAGCCGGGGAGCTGTTTTTT. The entire variable domain, with the rest obtained from reference TRBV30 and TRBJ2-2, is as follows: SQTIHQWPATLVQPVGSPLSLECTVEGTSNPNLYWYRQAAGRGLQLLFYSVGIGQISSEVPQNLSASRPQDRQFILSSKKLLLSDSGFYLCAWSVLAGELFFGEGSRLTVL.

In DNA, the CDR3 is TGTGCCAGCAGCTTAGAGGGGGAGGTCTCACCCCTCCACTTT. Protein product: CASSLEGEVSPLHF. The V gene is TRBV7-2, the J gene TRBJ1-6, with D tentatively TRBD1 (6 bases). Germline V gene lookup returns CDR1 SGHTA and CDR2 FQGNSA. The germline V and J ends were trimmed by 1 base and 10 bases, with 11 bases remaining between them. The CDR3 consists of 14 residues.